A single sample is the source of the 7 T cell receptor beta chains below, sequenced in a study of T cell repertoires in cytomegalovirus infection. MiXCR, applied by TCRdb to the reads, yields one record per CDR3 protein. The sample shows 200,000 to 250,000 distinct CDR3 sequences, approximately 24% of them seen only once. The source material was CD8+ T cells from PBMCs. The receptors originated from a human donor in good health (CMV status not recorded). Some clones in this sample may be carry-over from other donors' samples.

CDR3 protein: CASSLEAGRNSPLHF. The CDR3 nucleotides read TGTGCCAGCAGCTTGGAGGCAGGGCGCAATTCACCCCTCCACTTT. The J gene is TRBJ1-6, the V gene TRBV5-6, with TRBD1 as a possible D gene (5 bases). Trimming left V 0 bases short and J 7 bases short, with 11 bases between. Germline V gives CDR1 SGHDT, CDR2 YYEEEE. CDR3 length equals 15 residues.

This clonotype was counted many times. The rearrangement links TRBV19 to TRBJ2-1; D unresolved. The V gene's germline CDR1 is LNHDA and CDR2 SQIVND (reference sequence). The CDR3 spans 15 residues. V lost 3 bases and J lost 0, with 9 bases in between. This chain's CDR3 is CASSILTSSYNEQFF. The CDR3, as DNA: TGTGCCAGTAGTATCCTTACGAGCTCCTACAATGAGCAGTTCTTC. Full variable domain (outside the CDR3, taken from reference TRBV19 and TRBJ2-1): DGGITQSPKYLFRKEGQNVTLSCEQNLNHDAMYWYRQDPGQGLRLIYYSQIVNDFQKGDIAEGYSVSREKKESFPLTVTSAQKNPTAFYLCASSILTSSYNEQFFGPGTRLTVL.

V gene TRBV6-2 or TRBV6-3 combines with J gene TRBJ2-5; tentative D call: TRBD1 (5 bases). V gave up 4 bases and J gave up 0 bases, with 12 bases separating them. This CDR3 has 15 amino acids. From germline, CDR1 is MNHEY and CDR2 SVGEGT. The CDR3 DNA reads as TGTGCCAGCAGTTCCTTCCTGACAGACCAAGAGACCCAGTACTTC. Its translation is CASSSFLTDQETQYF.

The rearrangement uses TRBV12-3 or TRBV12-4 and TRBJ1-5; tentative D call: TRBD1 (5 bases). Trimming removed 10 bases from V and 6 bases from J, with 13 bases in between. The CDR3 covers 12 residues. The CDR3 DNA reads TGTGCCATCTGGGACCGTTGTCAGCCCCAGCATTTT. Its protein is CAIWDRCQPQHF.

The chain carries TRBV3-1 and TRBJ2-7; D tentatively reads TRBD1 or TRBD2 (5 bases each). The CDR3 runs 15 residues. In germline, CDR1 is LGHDT, CDR2 YNNKEL (reference sequence). Trimming removed 4 bases from V and 4 bases from J, with 17 bases in between. The CDR3 sequence: CASSRIPGAPYEQYF. The CDR3 bases are TGTGCCAGCAGCCGTATACCCGGGGCCCCTTACGAGCAGTACTTC.

This clonotype was picked up a small number of times. The chain links TRBV7-9 to TRBJ2-1; D might be TRBD1 or TRBD2, each matching 6 bases. V gave up 3 bases and J gave up 8 bases, with 8 bases separating them. This CDR3 is 12 amino acids long. Germline lookup yields CDR1 SEHNR and CDR2 FQNEAQ (reference sequence). The CDR3 spells CASSFGGYEQFF. The CDR3 bases are TGTGCCAGCAGCTTCGGGGGCTATGAGCAGTTCTTC. Together with reference TRBV7-9 and TRBJ2-1, the CDR3 gives the full variable domain: DTGVSQNPRHKITKRGQNVTFRCDPISEHNRLYWYRQTLGQGPEFLTYFQNEAQLEKSRLLSDRFSAERPKGSFSTLEIQRTEQGDSAMYLCASSFGGYEQFFGPGTRLTVL.

This clonotype has more than one count but fewer than ten. The chain employs TRBV29-1 and TRBJ1-1; D is uncertain. The CDR3 is 12 amino acids. The V and J ends lost 4 bases and 3 bases respectively, with 9 bases between them. Germline V gene data show CDR1 as SQVTM and CDR2 as ANQGSEA. CDR3 region: CSVGREYTEAFF. The CDR3 DNA reads TGCAGCGTTGGACGGGAGTACACTGAAGCTTTCTTT.